The present TCR beta chain was sequenced within a study of OX40 agonist ivuxolimab in advanced cancers. Overall study: While on treatment, patients had intravenous ivuxolimab at 0.01 to 10 mg/kg every 2 weeks.

This table comes from immunoSEQ multiplex PCR, and its TCRdb copy is limited to in-frame clones, with some not included. The sample holds around 47,000 clones, 75% to 85% seen once. CDR3 length: 16 amino acids. Deletions cut 3 bases from V and 2 bases from J, with 14 bases between. The germline gives CDR1 MDHEN, CDR2 SYDVKM. Here the sequenced sample was CD4+ or CD8+ T cells sorted from blood, taken in a trial of the OX40 agonist ivuxolimab. The source of this sequence is an adult with an advanced solid tumor such as melanoma, head and neck, liver or kidney cancer. V and J are TRBV28 and TRBJ1-3; D is unclear. CDR3 region: CASSLASRGTGNTIYF. The CDR3 coding sequence is TGTGCCAGCAGTTTGGCCTCGAGAGGGACTGGAAACACCATATATTTT.